Listed below are T cell receptor beta chains from one sample, sequenced in a study of cytomegalovirus exposure and HLA in healthy donors. Some clones are missing from TCRdb's copy, which holds only in-frame ones; the method was immunoSEQ multiplex PCR. The sample yields 100,000 to 150,000 clones, about two thirds seen once. Sequencing used PBMCs. These receptors were obtained from a man between 25 and 39 years old in good health and CMV-seronegative. The CDR3 runs from the conserved cysteine through the conserved F or W. D genes are given only for firm matches. Clone sizes are given selectively: once, few, many, or a class where the clone is expanded.

j_gene,v_gene,abundance,d_gene,CDR3aa,CDR3nt
TRBJ1-1,TRBV4-3,-,-,CASSLGMNTEAFF,TGCGCCAGCAGCCTCGGGATGAACACTGAAGCTTTCTTT
TRBJ2-3,TRBV5-4,-,-,CASSIGQPPGDTQYF,TGTGCCAGCAGCATAGGACAGCCCCCGGGGGATACGCAGTATTTT
TRBJ2-5,TRBV6-5,-,TRBD2,CASSWEGRETQYF,TGTGCCAGCAGTTGGGAGGGACGAGAGACCCAGTACTTC
TRBJ1-1,TRBV5-1,-,-,CASSLIPISSNTEAFF,TGCGCCAGCAGCCTTATCCCTATCTCATCGAACACTGAAGCTTTCTTT
TRBJ1-5,TRBV7-9,-,-,CASSLGDSLNQPQHF,TGTGCCAGCAGCTTGGGCGATTCGTTGAATCAGCCCCAGCATTTT
TRBJ1-2,TRBV6-5,-,TRBD1,CASSYRDRGNYGYTF,TGTGCCAGCAGTTACAGGGACAGGGGAAACTATGGCTACACCTTC
TRBJ2-7,TRBV28,-,-,CASSFPGAGTTYEQYF,TGTGCCAGCAGTTTTCCCGGTGCCGGGACAACGTACGAGCAGTACTTC
TRBJ1-6,TRBV5-6,-,TRBD1,CASSWWTGESSYNSPLHF,TGTGCCAGCAGCTGGTGGACAGGGGAAAGCTCCTATAATTCACCCCTCCACTTT
TRBJ1-5,TRBV6-5,-,TRBD1,CASSWTGNQPQHF,TGTGCCAGCAGTTGGACAGGAAATCAGCCCCAGCATTTT
TRBJ1-1,TRBV2,few,TRBD1,CASAPEGAVTEAFF,TGTGCCAGCGCCCCGGAGGGGGCAGTCACTGAAGCTTTCTTT
TRBJ2-5,TRBV2,few,-,CASRRESQYF,TGTGCCAGCAGAAGAGAATCGCAGTACTTC
TRBJ2-7,TRBV10-3,once,-,CAISESKGLGHEQYF,TGTGCCATCAGTGAGTCGAAGGGGCTGGGGCACGAGCAGTACTTC
TRBJ1-1,TRBV5-1,-,-,CASSLRSGRDTEAFF,TGCGCCAGCAGCTTGAGAAGCGGTAGGGACACTGAAGCTTTCTTT
TRBJ2-7,TRBV27,-,-,CASSPRCGQYF,TGTGCCAGCAGTCCCCGTTGCGGGCAGTACTTC
TRBJ1-6,TRBV9,-,TRBD1,CASSARDSNSPLHF,TGTGCCAGCAGCGCCCGGGACAGCAATTCACCCCTCCACTTT
TRBJ1-2,TRBV6-1,few,-,CAGRIGGYGYTF,TGTGCCGGCAGGATAGGGGGCTATGGCTACACCTTC
TRBJ2-3,TRBV27,few,TRBD2,CASSFSGGAADTQYF,TGTGCCAGCAGTTTTAGCGGGGGGGCTGCAGATACGCAGTATTTT
TRBJ2-5,TRBV29-1,-,TRBD2,CSVDPLTSTSGQETQYF,TGCAGCGTTGATCCCCTAACGTCAACTAGCGGCCAAGAGACCCAGTACTTC
TRBJ2-1,TRBV6-1,-,-,CASTGFDEQFF,TGTGCCAGCACAGGGTTCGATGAGCAGTTCTTC
TRBJ1-5,TRBV2,-,TRBD1,CASSPIQGGEHF,TGTGCCAGCAGTCCCATACAGGGGGGGGAACATTTT
TRBJ2-7,TRBV4-2,-,TRBD1,CASSFQDRGLYEQYF,TGTGCCAGCAGCTTCCAGGACAGGGGGCTCTACGAGCAGTACTTC
TRBJ2-3,TRBV5-1,once,-,CASSLGADTQYF,TGCGCCAGCAGCTTGGGCGCAGATACGCAGTATTTT
TRBJ1-1,TRBV10-3,-,TRBD1,CAISESAGGRDTEAFF,TGTGCCATCAGTGAGTCGGCAGGGGGCAGGGACACTGAAGCTTTCTTT
TRBJ1-1,TRBV7-8,few,TRBD1,CASSPRTGPIMNTEAFF,TGTGCCAGCAGCCCTCGGACAGGGCCCATTATGAACACTGAAGCTTTCTTT
TRBJ2-5,TRBV5-1,-,TRBD1,CASSSRQGVLGETQYF,TGCGCCAGCAGTTCCCGACAGGGAGTTCTTGGAGAGACCCAGTACTTC
TRBJ2-3,TRBV6-5,-,TRBD2,CASSSSSGASTDTQYF,TGTGCCAGCAGTTCAAGTAGCGGGGCAAGCACAGATACGCAGTATTTT
TRBJ2-7,TRBV7-9,-,-,CASSSPYAQGLLNYEQYF,TGTGCCAGCAGCTCCCCGTACGCACAGGGCCTTTTAAACTACGAGCAGTACTTC
TRBJ2-7,TRBV6-1,-,-,CASSGGRRWGPSSYEQYF,TGTGCCAGCAGTGGGGGCCGACGGTGGGGGCCATCTTCCTACGAGCAGTACTTC
TRBJ2-7,TRBV6-5,-,-,CASSYRGGGYEQYF,TGTGCCAGCAGTTACCGGGGAGGGGGCTACGAGCAGTACTTC
TRBJ2-3,TRBV5-1,-,TRBD2,CASSRGLAGGTDTQYF,TGCGCCAGCAGCCGGGGGTTAGCGGGGGGAACAGATACGCAGTATTTT
TRBJ1-5,TRBV9,once,-,CARPQGVNQPQHF,TGTGCCAGGCCACAGGGAGTCAATCAGCCCCAGCATTTT
TRBJ1-2,TRBV15,-,TRBD1,CATSRANFQGAVGGYTF,TGTGCCACCAGCAGAGCAAATTTTCAGGGGGCAGTAGGTGGCTACACCTTC
TRBJ1-1,TRBV4-1,few,TRBD1,CASSHLRGQGITEAFF,TGCGCCAGCAGTCACCTTCGGGGACAGGGTATCACTGAAGCTTTCTTT
TRBJ1-2,TRBV5-1,-,-,CASSSANRAGYTF,TGCGCCAGCAGCTCGGCTAACAGGGCCGGCTACACCTTC
TRBJ1-2,TRBV5-1,-,-,CASSSTGIYGYTF,TGCGCCAGCAGCTCTACAGGCATCTATGGCTACACCTTC
TRBJ2-7,TRBV7-9,-,-,CASSFLSDGEQYF,TGTGCCAGCAGCTTCCTCTCAGATGGCGAGCAGTACTTC
TRBJ1-1,TRBV2,-,-,CASHLGADEAFF,TGTGCCAGCCACCTAGGGGCCGATGAAGCTTTCTTT
TRBJ2-1,TRBV4-1,-,TRBD2,CASSQAPLAGGHEQFF,TGCGCCAGCAGCCAAGCCCCGCTAGCGGGGGGGCATGAGCAGTTCTTC
TRBJ1-2,TRBV27,-,-,CASSWGRGGGYTF,TGTGCCAGCAGTTGGGGCAGAGGTGGAGGCTACACCTTC
TRBJ2-7,TRBV5-1,-,-,CASSFLGAGVYEQYF,TGCGCCAGCAGCTTCCTTGGGGCAGGGGTCTACGAGCAGTACTTC
TRBJ2-3,TRBV7-9,-,TRBD1,CASNGQERPSTDTQYF,TGTGCCAGCAATGGACAGGAGAGGCCTAGCACAGATACGCAGTATTTT
TRBJ1-5,TRBV5-6,-,-,CASSIRRGQPQHF,TGTGCCAGCAGCATTAGAAGGGGGCAGCCCCAGCATTTT